This T cell receptor beta chain was identified in a study of blood T cells in healthy people across ages. J gave up 1 base and V 7 bases, and 8 bases lay outside the gene matches. This CDR3 contains 15 residues. It was with a sample-barcoded 5' primer and a J-beta primer mix that a second PCR of about 7 to 12 cycles was run. TCRdb ran MiXCR on the 5' RACE reads and lists one entry per CDR3 protein. There are 750,000 to 950,000 distinct CDR3 sequences in the sample; 20% to 30% occur only once, and 2.5% to 3.5% lies in the top ten. These data were also reused for a study on T cells of mothers and their children. As that report states: Whether related or unrelated, pairs show similar shaping of TCR recombination output by thymic selection.

V gene TRBV12-3 or TRBV12-4 combines with J gene TRBJ2-3; 7 bases map to TRBD2. The specimen was blood. This sequence was found in a boy between 10 and 17 years old in good health. The CDR3 loop is CASTARGEGTDTQYF. CDR3 nucleotides: TGTGCCAGCACCGCCCGGGGGGAGGGCACAGATACGCAGTATTTT.